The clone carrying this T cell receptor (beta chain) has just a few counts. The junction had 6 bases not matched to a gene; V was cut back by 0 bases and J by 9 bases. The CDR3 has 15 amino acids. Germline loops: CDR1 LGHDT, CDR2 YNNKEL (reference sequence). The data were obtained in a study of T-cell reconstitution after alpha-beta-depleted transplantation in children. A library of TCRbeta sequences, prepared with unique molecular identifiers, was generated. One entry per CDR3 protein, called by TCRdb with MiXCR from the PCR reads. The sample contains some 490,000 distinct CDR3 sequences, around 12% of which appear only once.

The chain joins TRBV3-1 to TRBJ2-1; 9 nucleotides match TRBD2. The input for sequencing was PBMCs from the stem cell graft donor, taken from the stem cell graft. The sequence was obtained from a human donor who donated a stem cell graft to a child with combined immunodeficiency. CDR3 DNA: TGTGCCAGCAGCCAAGATAGGGCTAGCGGGGTTGAGCAGTTCTTC. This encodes CASSQDRASGVEQFF.